The 5 T cell receptor beta chains below all came from one sample that was sequenced in a study of regulatory T cells in long-lasting Graves disease. Arm-PCR of CDR3 regions and iRepertoire HTBI primers were the basis on which TCR beta libraries were built. From the multiplex PCR reads, TCRdb called clonotypes with MiXCR, one entry per CDR3 protein. In the table there are hundreds of thousands of distinct CDR3 sequences, roughly a sixth of which are singletons. Regarding time point: newly diagnosed GD, antithyroid drugs for less than 3 months. Isolated PBMC RNA provided the starting material for the TCR library. These data also featured in a second study, about T cells in Graves' hyperthyroidism and ophthalmopathy.

This material consisted of peripheral blood mononuclear cells (PBMCs), taken at new diagnosis, from a patient treated with antithyroid drugs. All receptors come from a woman aged 40-65 years with Graves disease.

This clonotype was detected many times. The chain links TRBV11-2 to TRBJ1-1, with a weak D call TRBD1 (5 bases). CDR1 and CDR2 (germline): SGHAT, FQNNGV. The CDR3 covers 15 residues. Between the trimmed V and J ends, which lost 0 bases and 1 base, there was a span of 9 bases. The chain's CDR3 is CASSLDPDRNTEAFF. DNA of the CDR3: TGTGCCAGCAGCTTAGATCCAGACAGGAACACTGAAGCTTTCTTT. The full variable domain, rest sourced from reference TRBV11-2 and TRBJ1-1, is EAGVAQSPRYKIIEKRQSVAFWCNPISGHATLYWYQQILGQGPKLLIQFQNNGVVDDSQLPKDRFSAERLKGVDSTLKIQPAKLEDSAVYLCASSLDPDRNTEAFFGQGTRLTVV.

With respect to this clonotype: A much larger clone lies a single base off, so this may be a read error. The chain combines TRBV3-1 with TRBJ1-1; maybe TRBD1 (5 bases). Germline assignment: CDR1 LGHDT and CDR2 YNNKEL (reference sequence). CDR3 length: 14 residues. Trimming removed 4 bases from V and 4 bases from J, with 13 bases in between. The CDR3 region has the DNA TGTGCCAGCAGCCCGTTAGGGGTAGGCACTGAAGCTTTCTTT. Protein: CASSPLGVGTEAFF.

This clonotype has just a few counts. The gene calls are TRBV5-1 and TRBJ2-1, with TRBD2 as a possible D gene (5 bases). CDR1 and CDR2 (germline): SGHRS, YFSETQ. The CDR3 covers 15 residues. Trimming took off 0 bases at V and 3 bases at J, with 10 bases between the two ends. The CDR3 sequence: CASSLVAEVYNEQFF. CDR3 nucleotides: TGCGCCAGCAGCTTGGTGGCGGAGGTCTACAATGAGCAGTTCTTC.

In its sample, this clonotype was seen many times. The chain has TRBV28 and TRBJ1-2; a possible D gene is TRBD1 (5 bases). V was cut by 3 bases and J by 7 bases, with 9 bases left in between. Germline V gene lookup returns CDR1 MDHEN and CDR2 SYDVKM. The CDR3 runs to 12 residues. The CDR3 loop reads CASSFFGGGYTF. The CDR3 coding sequence is TGTGCCAGCAGTTTTTTTGGGGGTGGCTACACCTTC.

The V call is TRBV6-1, the J call TRBJ2-1; 8 nucleotides agree with TRBD2. V lost 10 bases to trimming and J lost 9 bases; unmatched junction nucleotides: 14. The CDR3 has 14 residues. From germline, CDR1 is MNHNS and CDR2 SASEGT. CDR3 sequence (DNA): TGTGCCACCAGAGTGGCGGGGGGCCAGTTTGAGCAGTTCTTC. Translation: CATRVAGGQFEQFF.